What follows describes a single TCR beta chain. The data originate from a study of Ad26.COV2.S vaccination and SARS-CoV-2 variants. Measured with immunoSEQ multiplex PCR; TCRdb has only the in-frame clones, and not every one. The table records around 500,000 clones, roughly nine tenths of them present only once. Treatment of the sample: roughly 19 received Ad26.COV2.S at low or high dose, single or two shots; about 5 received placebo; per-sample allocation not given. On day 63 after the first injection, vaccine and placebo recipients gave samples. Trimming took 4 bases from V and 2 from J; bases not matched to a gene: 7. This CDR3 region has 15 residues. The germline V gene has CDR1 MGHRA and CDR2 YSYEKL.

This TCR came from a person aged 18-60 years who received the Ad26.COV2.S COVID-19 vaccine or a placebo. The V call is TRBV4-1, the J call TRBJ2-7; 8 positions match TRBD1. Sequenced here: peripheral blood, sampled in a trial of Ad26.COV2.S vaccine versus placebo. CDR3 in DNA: TGCGCCAGCAGCCGAGACAGGGGAAGTACCTACGAGCAGTACTTC. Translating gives CASSRDRGSTYEQYF.